One and the same sample provided the 27 T cell receptor beta chains below, sequenced in a study of cytomegalovirus exposure and HLA in healthy donors. The PCR made use of 60 Vbeta and 13 Jbeta primers. The repertoire was sequenced with immunoSEQ multiplex PCR; TCRdb's copy has only in-frame clones and lacks some. The listing records approximately 150,000 clones. Sequencing was carried out using PBMCs. Every receptor here comes from a woman aged 45-60 years in good health and CMV-seronegative.

V gene TRBV5-1 combines with J gene TRBJ2-3; a possible D gene is TRBD2 (7 bases). V dropped 4 bases and J dropped 1 base, with 13 bases sitting between them. The CDR3 is made up of 15 amino acids. Per germline, CDR1 SGHRS and CDR2 YFSETQ. The DNA of the CDR3 is TGCGCCAGCAGCCCGGGGGCGGGGGGCACAGATACGCAGTATTTT. As protein: CASSPGAGGTDTQYF.

The chain has TRBV28 and TRBJ1-5; weak D call: TRBD1 (6 bases). The V and J ends lost 3 bases and 6 bases respectively, with 12 bases between them. The V gene's germline CDR1 is MDHEN and CDR2 SYDVKM. This CDR3 is built from 14 residues. The CDR3 region has the DNA TGTGCCAGCAGTTTGATACAGGGCGGTCAGCCCCAGCATTTT. Translation: CASSLIQGGQPQHF.

The V and J genes are TRBV27 and TRBJ1-2; 8 bases line up with TRBD1. The germline V gene encodes CDR1 MNHEY and CDR2 SMNVEV (reference sequence). The CDR3 extends over 15 amino acids. The J segment lost 0 bases and the V segment lost 6 bases, leaving 6 bases of the junction unmatched. The CDR3 reads CASRFDRGSNYGYTF. The CDR3 DNA is TGTGCCAGCAGGTTCGACAGGGGATCTAACTATGGCTACACCTTC.

V is TRBV5-1 and J is TRBJ1-1; D uncertain. The germline CDR1 and CDR2 sequences are SGHRS and YFSETQ. CDR3 length: 15 residues. With 5 bases removed from V and 3 bases from J, the gap between germline ends came to 17 bases. The DNA of the CDR3 is TGCGCCAGCAGTTTATTTTCGGGATTCGACACTGAAGCTTTCTTT. This sequence encodes CASSLFSGFDTEAFF.

The chain has TRBV7-3 and TRBJ2-1; 10 bases fit TRBD2. Germline V CDR1 and CDR2: SGHTA, FQGTGA. The CDR3 spans 15 residues. The ends lost 4 bases at V and 3 bases at J; junction bases unmatched: 3. CDR3 in amino acids: CASSYGLAVYNEQFF. In DNA form, the CDR3 reads TGTGCCAGCAGCTACGGACTAGCGGTCTACAATGAGCAGTTCTTC.

The chain links TRBV19 to TRBJ1-2, with TRBD1 as a possible D gene (6 bases). The CDR3 length is 17 residues. Trimming shortened V by 9 bases and J by 8 bases, and 31 bases separated the two germline ends. CDR1 LNHDA and CDR2 SQIVND come from the germline V gene (reference sequence). CDR3 DNA sequence: TGTGCCAGCCAACCCGTGGGGGCACAATACCCAGTGAGAGGCTACACCTTC. The encoded protein is CASQPVGAQYPVRGYTF.

V gene TRBV15 combines with J gene TRBJ1-3; 7 positions agree with TRBD1. The V segment lost 5 bases and the J segment 3 bases; nucleotides outside the gene matches: 10. The V gene's germline CDR1 is LNHNV and CDR2 YYDKDF (reference sequence). The CDR3 totals 16 residues. The CDR3 protein is CATSPGVDRVGNTIYF. The DNA for the CDR3 is TGTGCCACCAGCCCTGGGGTCGACAGGGTTGGAAACACCATATATTTT.

The chain is built from TRBV4-3 and TRBJ2-3; D possibly corresponds to TRBD2 (5 bases). Trimming removed 10 bases from V and 2 bases from J, with 10 bases in between. Germline CDR1 LGHNA, CDR2 YSLEER. The CDR3 totals 12 residues. Here the CDR3 reads CATGSSTDTQYF. CDR3 nucleotides: TGCGCCACGGGGTCATCCACAGATACGCAGTATTTT.

The V gene is TRBV10-2, the J gene TRBJ2-7, with TRBD2 matching 7 bases. V lost 6 bases to trimming and J lost 10 bases; unmatched junction nucleotides: 12. In germline, CDR1 is WSHSY, CDR2 SAAADI. The CDR3 spans 13 residues. CDR3 nucleotide sequence: TGCGCCAGCAGCCTCAACCGACGAGCGGGACAGTACTTC. Translating gives CASSLNRRAGQYF.

This sequence joins TRBV6-6 and TRBJ1-4; no clear D gene. The CDR3 runs 16 residues. Per the germline V gene, CDR1 is MNHNY and CDR2 is SVGAGI (reference sequence). V was shortened by 2 bases and J by 7 bases, with 17 bases between the two germline ends. CDR3 nucleotides: TGTGCCAGCAGTTACAGTCCCGGGGAGGCGGGTGAAAAACTGTTTTTT. As protein: CASSYSPGEAGEKLFF.

The chain is built from TRBV4-1 and TRBJ1-6, with unresolved D. With 0 bases removed from V and 7 bases from J, the gap between germline ends came to 13 bases. This CDR3 is built from 16 residues. Germline lookup yields CDR1 MGHRA and CDR2 YSYEKL. The CDR3 DNA sequence: TGCGCCAGCAGCCAAGAGGGTTTGACCGGGAATTCACCCCTCCACTTT. It codes for CASSQEGLTGNSPLHF.

V usage is TRBV13 and J usage is TRBJ1-3; D might be TRBD1 (6 bases). The germline V gene encodes CDR1 PRHDT and CDR2 FYEKMQ (reference sequence). V shed 4 bases and J shed 1 base, with 8 bases lying between them. The CDR3 covers 14 residues. CDR3 loop: CASSSGQSGNTIYF. The CDR3 region has the DNA TGTGCCAGCAGCTCTGGACAGTCTGGAAACACCATATATTTT.

J is TRBJ1-2 and V is TRBV27; 7 nucleotides line up with TRBD1. J was trimmed by 8 bases and V by 4 bases; bases with no gene match: 7. This CDR3 is built from 13 residues. The V gene's germline CDR1 is MNHEY and CDR2 SMNVEV (reference sequence). This chain's CDR3 is CASSWRQGQGYTF. The CDR3 DNA sequence: TGTGCCAGCAGTTGGCGACAGGGTCAGGGCTACACCTTC.

The CDR3 DNA reads as TGCGCCAGCAGCTTGTGGGGACCCACGGGGGCAGATACGCAGTATTTT. It encodes CASSLWGPTGADTQYF. V and J are TRBV5-1 and TRBJ2-3; D possibly corresponds to TRBD2 (6 bases). V was pared by 1 base and J by 4 bases, with 16 bases between. This CDR3 is built from 16 residues. From germline, CDR1 is SGHRS and CDR2 YFSETQ.

The rearrangement links TRBV14 to TRBJ2-7; D possibly corresponds to TRBD1 (6 bases). Between the trimmed V and J ends, which lost 1 base and 5 bases, there was a span of 15 bases. The CDR3 sequence is 15 residues long. Per germline, CDR1 SGHDN and CDR2 FVKESK. The CDR3 spells CASSQVYGRGDEQYF. The CDR3 DNA sequence: TGTGCCAGCAGCCAAGTTTATGGCAGGGGAGACGAGCAGTACTTC.

The genes are TRBV9 and TRBJ2-6; no definite D call. The CDR3 is 16 amino acids. CDR1 is SGDLS and CDR2 is YYNGEE in the germline V gene. V was clipped by 0 bases and J by 0 bases, with 7 bases between them. CDR3 in DNA: TGTGCCAGCAGCGTAGATGTGCGCTCTGGGGCCAACGTCCTGACTTTC. Translation gives CASSVDVRSGANVLTF. The full variable domain, completed using reference TRBV9 and TRBJ2-6, is DSGVTQTPKHLITATGQRVTLRCSPRSGDLSVYWYQQSLDQGLQFLIQYYNGEERAKGNILERFSAQQFPDLHSELNLSSLELGDSALYFCASSVDVRSGANVLTFGAGSRLTVL.

The V gene is TRBV6-5, the J gene TRBJ1-2; TRBD1 agrees at 9 bases. Germline CDR1 reads MNHEY; CDR2 reads SVGAGI. The CDR3 is 15 amino acids. With V trimmed by 6 bases and J by 8 bases, 13 bases remained unmatched. The DNA of the CDR3 is TGTGCCAGCAGCTCTCCAGGGACAGGGCTCAGGGGCTACACCTTC. Translating it yields CASSSPGTGLRGYTF.

The rearrangement uses TRBV4-2 and TRBJ1-2, with D possibly matching TRBD1 (6 bases). Germline loops: CDR1 LGHNA, CDR2 YNFKEQ. The CDR3 extends over 15 amino acids. V was pared by 0 bases and J by 8 bases, with 16 bases between. Here the CDR3 DNA reads TGTGCCAGCAGCCAAGAAGTAAGCGGCGGGGGCGGCTACACCTTC. It yields the protein CASSQEVSGGGGYTF.

The V gene is TRBV29-1, the J gene TRBJ2-2; D perhaps matches TRBD2 (5 bases). This CDR3 comprises 14 residues. The ends were cut back, 3 bases at V and 0 bases at J, with 8 bases in the middle. Germline V gives CDR1 SQVTM, CDR2 ANQGSEA. DNA of the CDR3: TGCAGCGTTGATACGGGGACGAACACCGGGGAGCTGTTTTTT. This translates into CSVDTGTNTGELFF.

The chain recombines TRBV28 with TRBJ1-5; a weak D match, TRBD1 (6 bases). This CDR3 comprises 15 residues. V was clipped by 4 bases and J by 3 bases, with 13 bases between them. The germline gives CDR1 MDHEN, CDR2 SYDVKM. The CDR3 DNA follows: TGTGCCAGCAGTTACACCGGGACACCCAATCAGCCCCAGCATTTT. Encoded protein: CASSYTGTPNQPQHF.

For the CDR3, the DNA is TGTGCCAGCGGTCCAATACCTTCAGAGAACACTGAAGCTTTCTTT. It yields the protein CASGPIPSENTEAFF. V usage is TRBV6-6 and J usage is TRBJ1-1; D is uncertain. Germline assignment: CDR1 MNHNY and CDR2 SVGAGI (reference sequence). CDR3 length: 15 amino acids. Trimming removed 8 bases at V and 1 base at J, with 17 bases between.

The chain combines TRBV20-1 with TRBJ1-1; D unclear. Germline V gene lookup returns CDR1 DFQATT and CDR2 SNEGSKA (reference sequence). The CDR3 extends over 11 amino acids. CDR3 residues: CSGGEGFEAFF. The CDR3, as DNA: TGCAGCGGAGGAGAGGGCTTCGAAGCTTTCTTT.

The J gene is TRBJ1-6, the V gene TRBV18, with 8 bases that match TRBD1. The CDR3 spans 14 residues. V shed 3 bases, J shed 6 bases, and the junction held 1 base outside the gene matches. From germline, CDR1 is KGHSH and CDR2 LQKENI. The CDR3 here is CASSPTGVNSPLHF. The CDR3 region has the DNA TGTGCCAGCTCACCGACAGGGGTTAATTCACCCCTCCACTTT.

The chain couples TRBV27 to TRBJ1-5, with D perhaps TRBD1 (6 bases). The CDR3 totals 14 residues. V lost 3 bases, J lost 6 bases, and 12 bases lay in between. Germline V lookup: CDR1 MNHEY, CDR2 SMNVEV (reference sequence). CDR3 amino acids: CASSFSGDGQPQHF. CDR3 DNA: TGTGCCAGCAGTTTCTCAGGGGACGGTCAGCCCCAGCATTTT.

This chain connects TRBV9 to TRBJ2-5, with TRBD1 matching 10 bases. The last part of the DNA fits TRBJ2-7 better; the J call may be wrong. Germline V gene sequence: CDR1 SGDLS, CDR2 YYNGEE. The length of the CDR3 is 15 residues. CDR3: CASSVGTGAASEQYF. Here the CDR3 DNA reads TGTGCCAGCAGCGTTGGGACAGGGGCAGCCTCCGAGCAGTACTTC.

This rearrangement joins TRBV27 to TRBJ2-1; D is perhaps TRBD1 (6 bases). V was cut by 8 bases and J by 9 bases, with 29 bases left in between. Germline V gene data show CDR1 as MNHEY and CDR2 as SMNVEV (reference sequence). The CDR3 totals 17 residues. The CDR3 DNA sequence: TGTGCCAGCGTCTATATTGGATCAACAGGGTTTGGGGGTGAGCAGTTCTTC. Translated, it gives CASVYIGSTGFGGEQFF.

This CDR3 reads CASTPSGKAFF. The CDR3 region has the DNA TGTGCCAGCACCCCCTCGGGAAAAGCTTTCTTT. The chain recombines TRBV11-2 with TRBJ1-1; D is unclear. Germline assignment: CDR1 SGHAT and CDR2 FQNNGV. CDR3 length: 11 residues. Trimming took off 7 bases at V and 9 bases at J, with 12 bases between the two ends.